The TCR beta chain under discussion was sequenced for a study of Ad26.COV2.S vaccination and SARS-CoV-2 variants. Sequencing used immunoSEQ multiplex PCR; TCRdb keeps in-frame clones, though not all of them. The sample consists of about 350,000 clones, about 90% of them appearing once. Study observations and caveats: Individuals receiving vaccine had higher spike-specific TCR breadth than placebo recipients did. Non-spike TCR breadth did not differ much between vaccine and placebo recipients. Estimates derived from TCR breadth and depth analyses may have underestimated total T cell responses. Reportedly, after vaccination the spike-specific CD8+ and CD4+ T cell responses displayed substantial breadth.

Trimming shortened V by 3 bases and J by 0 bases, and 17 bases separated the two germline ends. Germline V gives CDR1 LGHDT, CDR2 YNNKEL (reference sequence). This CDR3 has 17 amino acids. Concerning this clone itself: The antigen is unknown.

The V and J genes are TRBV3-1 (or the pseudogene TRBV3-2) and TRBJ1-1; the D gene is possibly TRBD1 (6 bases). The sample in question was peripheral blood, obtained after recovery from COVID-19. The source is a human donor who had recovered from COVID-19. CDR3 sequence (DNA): TGTGCCAGCAGCCAGGGGGCCGGAAGGGGAATGAACACTGAAGCTTTCTTT. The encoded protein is CASSQGAGRGMNTEAFF.